Shown below are 15 T cell receptor beta chains from a single sample sequenced in a study of PD-L1 blockade in urothelial cancer. The data were produced by immunoSEQ multiplex PCR, yet TCRdb's version contains in-frame clones alone and is incomplete. The sample has approximately 71,000 clones, roughly nine tenths seen once; the top ten hold 3.4%. Sequenced material: PBMCs, taken around atezolizumab (anti-PD-L1) treatment. The receptors originated from a man in his fifties or sixties with urothelial cancer.

This chain connects TRBV11-3 to TRBJ2-3, with 9 bases fitting TRBD1. V was clipped by 4 bases and J by 1 base; unmatched bases: 3. CDR3 length equals 15 residues. Germline-derived CDR1 and CDR2 are SGHNT and YENEEA. The CDR3 bases are TGTGCCAGCAGCTCAAGGACAGGGGGCACAGATACGCAGTATTTT. Protein: CASSSRTGGTDTQYF.

The rearrangement links TRBV5-1 to TRBJ2-7; possible D gene TRBD2, 5 bases. This CDR3 spans 12 amino acids. Germline values: CDR1 SGHRS, CDR2 YFSETQ. Trimming removed 0 bases at V and 5 bases at J, with 6 bases between. The CDR3 DNA follows: TGCGCCAGCAGCTTGGGGCGGGACGAGCAGTACTTC. Encoded protein: CASSLGRDEQYF.

The V and J genes are TRBV7-2 and TRBJ1-1; 8 bases fit TRBD1. J gave up 1 base and V 6 bases, and 4 bases lay outside the gene matches. In germline, CDR1 is SGHTA, CDR2 FQGNSA. CDR3 size: 14 residues. CDR3 sequence: CASSFTGGNTEAFF. As DNA, the CDR3 is TGTGCCAGCAGTTTTACAGGGGGGAACACTGAAGCTTTCTTT.

The rearrangement uses TRBV5-4 and TRBJ2-2, with 7 bases fitting TRBD1. The CDR3 is 16 residues long. V lost 5 bases to trimming and J lost 1 base; unmatched junction nucleotides: 8. Germline V gene data show CDR1 as SGHNT and CDR2 as YYREEE (reference sequence). DNA of the CDR3: TGTGCCAGCAGGCGTACCGGGACAGAGAACACCGGGGAGCTGTTTTTT. This gives the protein CASRRTGTENTGELFF.

This clone came up a few times. V is TRBV10-3 and J is TRBJ1-1; a possible D gene is TRBD1 (5 bases). Germline V gene sequence: CDR1 ENHRY, CDR2 SYGVKD. The V end was cut by 6 bases, the J end by 1 base, with 9 bases between. CDR3 size: 13 residues. The CDR3, as DNA: TGTGCCATCAGGGCGCAGGGGAACACTGAAGCTTTCTTT. Its protein is CAIRAQGNTEAFF.

The chain links TRBV10-2 to TRBJ2-7; 8 positions agree with TRBD2. Germline-derived CDR1 and CDR2 are WSHSY and SAAADI. The CDR3 is 14 amino acids. Losses at the gene ends were 6 bases for V and 0 bases for J; bases not matched to a gene: 4. DNA of the CDR3: TGCGCCAGCAGCCCAGCGGGAGTCTCCTACGAGCAGTACTTC. Translated: CASSPAGVSYEQYF.

Points on this clone: One end of the junction is discordant with germline, which a read error may explain. V is TRBV28 and J is TRBJ2-7; D is perhaps TRBD1 (6 bases). The CDR3 runs to 14 residues. CDR1 and CDR2 (germline): MDHEN, SYDVKM. CDR3 sequence (DNA): TGTGCCAGCAAACAGGGCCGATCCACTTACGGGCAGTACTTC. Residues: CASKQGRSTYGQYF.

The J gene is TRBJ1-2, the V gene TRBV4-3, with 7 bases that match TRBD1. This CDR3 comprises 15 residues. The V gene's germline CDR1 is LGHNA and CDR2 YSLEER. The J segment lost 3 bases and the V segment lost 0 bases, leaving 4 bases of the junction unmatched. The CDR3 loop reads CASSQDVGQHYGYTF. Here the CDR3 DNA reads TGCGCCAGCAGCCAAGATGTGGGACAGCACTATGGCTACACCTTC.

J is TRBJ1-2 and V is TRBV19; TRBD1 aligns across 7 bases. This CDR3 contains 15 residues. V lost 0 bases and J lost 5; bases outside the gene matches: 6. Germline V lookup: CDR1 LNHDA, CDR2 SQIVND (reference sequence). DNA of the CDR3: TGTGCCAGTAGTATAGATCTGGTCAGGGGGTATGGCTACACCTTC. Translating gives CASSIDLVRGYGYTF. The full variable domain, rest sourced from reference TRBV19 and TRBJ1-2, is DGGITQSPKYLFRKEGQNVTLSCEQNLNHDAMYWYRQDPGQGLRLIYYSQIVNDFQKGDIAEGYSVSREKKESFPLTVTSAQKNPTAFYLCASSIDLVRGYGYTFGSGTRLTVV.

V usage is TRBV7-2 and J usage is TRBJ1-2, with 7 bases that match TRBD1. Germline loops: CDR1 SGHTA, CDR2 FQGNSA. The CDR3 consists of 16 residues. J was trimmed by 0 bases and V by 4 bases; bases with no gene match: 8. The chain's CDR3 is CASSSTQGSSNYGYTF. CDR3 sequence (DNA): TGTGCCAGCAGCTCGACACAGGGGAGTTCTAACTATGGCTACACCTTC.

In DNA, the CDR3 is TGTGCCAGCAGCTTAGGCAGCGGGGGCCGACAAGAGACCCAGTACTTC. It yields the protein CASSLGSGGRQETQYF. The chain is built from TRBV7-3 and TRBJ2-5, with 8 bases matching TRBD2. The CDR3 sequence is 16 residues long. With 2 bases clipped from V and 2 bases from J, the junction kept 7 bases outside the gene matches. Per the germline V gene, CDR1 is SGHTA and CDR2 is FQGTGA.

This sequence joins TRBV19 and TRBJ2-7; TRBD1 is a possible D gene (7 bases). Trimming left V 2 bases short and J 0 bases short, with 14 bases between. This CDR3 has 16 residues. From germline, CDR1 is LNHDA and CDR2 SQIVND (reference sequence). The CDR3 is CASSISRGASSYEQYF. Written as DNA, the CDR3 is TGTGCCAGTAGTATATCCAGGGGGGCAAGCTCCTACGAGCAGTACTTC.

V gene TRBV28 combines with J gene TRBJ2-5, with D maybe TRBD2 (6 bases). Germline CDR1 MDHEN, CDR2 SYDVKM. Trimming removed 8 bases at V and 13 bases at J, with 20 bases between. The CDR3 has 12 residues. Here the CDR3 reads CASGNRRDSTYF. The CDR3 DNA follows: TGTGCCAGCGGCAATCGCCGGGACTCAACGTACTTC. The full variable domain, rest sourced from reference TRBV28 and TRBJ2-5, is DVKVTQSSRYLVKRTGEKVFLECVQDMDHENMFWYRQDPGLGLRLIYFSYDVKMKEKGDIPEGYSVSREKKERFSLILESASTNQTSMYLCASGNRRDSTYFGPGTRLLVL.

The V and J genes are TRBV9 and TRBJ1-4; D perhaps matches TRBD1 (6 bases). Germline V gene sequence: CDR1 SGDLS, CDR2 YYNGEE. V lost 0 bases and J lost 4, with 10 bases in between. This CDR3 contains 15 residues. The CDR3 sequence is CASSVEQGVNEKLFF. In nucleotides, the CDR3 is TGTGCCAGCAGCGTAGAACAGGGTGTTAATGAAAAACTGTTTTTT.

The chain is built from TRBV25-1 and TRBJ1-1; D gene ambiguous. The V gene lost 4 bases and the J gene lost 0 bases, with 6 bases spanning the gap. CDR3 length: 13 residues. The germline gives CDR1 MGHDK, CDR2 SYGVNS. The CDR3 spells CASSGQMNTEAFF. As DNA, the CDR3 is TGTGCCAGCAGTGGGCAAATGAACACTGAAGCTTTCTTT.